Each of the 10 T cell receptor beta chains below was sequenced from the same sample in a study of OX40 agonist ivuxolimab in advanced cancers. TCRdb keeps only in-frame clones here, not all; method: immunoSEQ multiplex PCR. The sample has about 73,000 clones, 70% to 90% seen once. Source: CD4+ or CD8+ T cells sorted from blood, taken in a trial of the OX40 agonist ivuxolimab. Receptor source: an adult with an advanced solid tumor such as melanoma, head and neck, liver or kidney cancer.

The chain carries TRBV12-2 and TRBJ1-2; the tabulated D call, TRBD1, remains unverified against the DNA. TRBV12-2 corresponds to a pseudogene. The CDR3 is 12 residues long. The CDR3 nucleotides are TGTGCAAGTCGCAGGGGGCCTACAGGCTACACCTTC. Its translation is CASRRGPTGYTF.

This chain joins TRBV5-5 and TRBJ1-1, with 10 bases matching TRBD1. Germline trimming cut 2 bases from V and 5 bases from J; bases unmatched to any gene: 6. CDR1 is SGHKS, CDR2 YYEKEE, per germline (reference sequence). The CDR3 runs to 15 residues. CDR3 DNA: TGTGCCAGCAGCTTAAGATGGGGACAGGGGACTGAAGCTTTCTTT. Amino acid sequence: CASSLRWGQGTEAFF. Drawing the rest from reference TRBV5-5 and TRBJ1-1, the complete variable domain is DAGVTQSPTHLIKTRGQQVTLRCSPISGHKSVSWYQQVLGQGPQFIFQYYEKEERGRGNFPDRFSARQFPNYSSELNVNALLLGDSALYLCASSLRWGQGTEAFFGQGTRLTVV.

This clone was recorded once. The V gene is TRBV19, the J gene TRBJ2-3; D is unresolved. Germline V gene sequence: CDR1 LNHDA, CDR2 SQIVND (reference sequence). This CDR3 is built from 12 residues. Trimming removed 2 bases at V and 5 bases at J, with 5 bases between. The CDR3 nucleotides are TGTGCCAGTAGTATAATGGGAGATACGCAGTATTTT. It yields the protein CASSIMGDTQYF.

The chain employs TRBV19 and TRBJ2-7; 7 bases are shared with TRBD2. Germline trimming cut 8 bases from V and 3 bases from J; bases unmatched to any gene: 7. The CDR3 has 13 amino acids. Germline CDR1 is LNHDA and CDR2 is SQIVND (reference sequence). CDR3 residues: CASGSSSGYEQYF. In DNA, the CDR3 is TGTGCCAGTGGGTCGTCTAGCGGCTACGAGCAGTACTTC.

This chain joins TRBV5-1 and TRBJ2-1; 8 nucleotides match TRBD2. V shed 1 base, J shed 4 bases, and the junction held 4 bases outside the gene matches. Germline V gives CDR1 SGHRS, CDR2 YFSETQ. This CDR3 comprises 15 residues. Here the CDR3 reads CASSLSGGVYNEQFF. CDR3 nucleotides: TGCGCCAGCAGCTTGTCCGGGGGGGTTTACAATGAGCAGTTCTTC.

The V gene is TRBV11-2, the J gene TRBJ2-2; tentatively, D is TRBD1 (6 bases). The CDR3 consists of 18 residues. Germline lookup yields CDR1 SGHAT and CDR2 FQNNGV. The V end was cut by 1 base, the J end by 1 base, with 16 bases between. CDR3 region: CASSLGSLTGWNTGELFF. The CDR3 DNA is TGTGCCAGCAGCTTAGGATCCCTAACAGGGTGGAACACCGGGGAGCTGTTTTTT.

Written as DNA, the CDR3 is TGCAGCGTTGATGGTTTAGGGACAGGGACCTACGAGCAGTACTTC. It encodes CSVDGLGTGTYEQYF. The chain has TRBV29-1 and TRBJ2-7, with TRBD1 matching over 9 bases. The germline V gene encodes CDR1 SQVTM and CDR2 ANQGSEA. The CDR3 consists of 15 residues. The V and J ends lost 3 bases and 2 bases, in that order; junction bases with no gene match: 8.

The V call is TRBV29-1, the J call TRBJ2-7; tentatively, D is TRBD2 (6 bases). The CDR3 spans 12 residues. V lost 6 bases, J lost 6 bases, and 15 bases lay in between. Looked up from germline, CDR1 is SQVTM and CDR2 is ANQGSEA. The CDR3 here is CSVRRESGEQYF. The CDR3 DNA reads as TGCAGCGTGAGGAGGGAGTCGGGCGAGCAGTACTTC.

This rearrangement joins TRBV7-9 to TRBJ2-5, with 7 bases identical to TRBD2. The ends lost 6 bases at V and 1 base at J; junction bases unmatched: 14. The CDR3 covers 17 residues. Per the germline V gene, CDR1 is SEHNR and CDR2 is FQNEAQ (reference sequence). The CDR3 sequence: CASRKVPSGNSQETQYF. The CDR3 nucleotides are TGTGCCAGCAGAAAAGTTCCGAGCGGGAACAGCCAAGAGACCCAGTACTTC.

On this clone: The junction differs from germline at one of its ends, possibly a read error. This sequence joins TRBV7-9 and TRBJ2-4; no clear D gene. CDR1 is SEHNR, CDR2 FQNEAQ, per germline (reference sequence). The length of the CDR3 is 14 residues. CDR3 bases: TGTGCCAGCAGCTCCGCTGCCGACAAAAGCATTCAGTACTTC. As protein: CASSSAADKSIQYF.